The T cell receptor (beta chain) under discussion was sequenced for a study of blood T cell repertoires in COVID-19. There are 12 residues in the CDR3. Germline CDR1 LNHDA, CDR2 SQIVND (reference sequence). Trimming cost V 6 bases and J 4 bases, with 7 bases left between them. Produced via immunoSEQ multiplex PCR; TCRdb's table is partial and in-frame only. The sample gives roughly 49,000 clones, around nine tenths of which show up once; 6.5% is in the top ten. J is TRBJ2-1 and V is TRBV19; D call uncertain. The TCR comes from a man aged 45-65 years with active COVID-19. The sequenced material came from peripheral blood. The CDR3 loop is CASREDYNEQFF. In nucleotides, the CDR3 is TGTGCCAGTAGAGAGGATTACAATGAGCAGTTCTTC.